The source of this TCR beta chain is a study of tumor-infiltrating lymphocytes in primary liver carcinoma. Study-wide context: Tumor staging was T1-T3 N0M0; sizes spanned about 4.2 to 11 cm across.

This clonotype has just one count. Its antigen is undetermined. At one end the junction does not follow the germline gene, possibly because of a read error. Overall study findings and caveats: Blood trailed tumors significantly in top-250-clone fraction (p = 0.039).

The CDR3 runs 12 residues. Germline CDR1 and CDR2: SQVTM and ANQGSEA. TCR beta cDNA was prepared out of approximately 500 ng total RNA by means of a constant-region primer. Three nested multiplex PCR rounds, a slightly modified ARM-PCR, produced the libraries for TCR beta. Amplification in the first two PCR rounds was performed using TRBV1-TRBV30 forward primers and a C-beta reverse primer for roughly 9 cycles each. In TCRdb, the multiplex PCR reads were re-called with MiXCR into one record per CDR3 protein. The data show roughly 20,000 distinct CDR3 sequences, 60% to 80% seen once. Total RNA and DNA came together from about 21-30 mg of bulk tissue without cell sorting.

The TCR was taken from a woman under 40 with primary liver carcinoma and hepatitis B virus infection. The rearrangement uses TRBV29-1 and TRBJ2-1; the match to TRBD2 covers 7 bases. Source material: liver tumor tissue from sampling region 1. Subset in this sample: tumor region T1, superior pole. CDR3 DNA sequence: TGCGGCGTCGTGGGGTGGGAGGGCCTAACGATCTTC. It codes for CGVVGWEGLTIF.